One T cell receptor beta chain is described in this entry. 60 Vbeta and 13 Jbeta primers were used in PCR. Some clones are missing from TCRdb's copy, which holds only in-frame ones; the method was immunoSEQ multiplex PCR. The sample comprises under 200,000 clones, 75% to 85% of which are singletons, and less than 0.9% rests with the top ten. Trimming shortened V by 0 bases and J by 5 bases, and 5 bases separated the two germline ends. The CDR3 extends over 13 amino acids. Germline V gene lookup returns CDR1 SGHDT and CDR2 YYEEEE. The data were obtained in a study of cytomegalovirus exposure and HLA in healthy donors.

The sequence came from a female donor in good health and CMV-seronegative. The sample comprised PBMCs. The V and J genes are TRBV5-6 and TRBJ2-2; D is uncertain. The CDR3 reads CASSLDRTGELFF. CDR3 bases: TGTGCCAGCAGCTTGGACAGAACCGGGGAGCTGTTTTTT.